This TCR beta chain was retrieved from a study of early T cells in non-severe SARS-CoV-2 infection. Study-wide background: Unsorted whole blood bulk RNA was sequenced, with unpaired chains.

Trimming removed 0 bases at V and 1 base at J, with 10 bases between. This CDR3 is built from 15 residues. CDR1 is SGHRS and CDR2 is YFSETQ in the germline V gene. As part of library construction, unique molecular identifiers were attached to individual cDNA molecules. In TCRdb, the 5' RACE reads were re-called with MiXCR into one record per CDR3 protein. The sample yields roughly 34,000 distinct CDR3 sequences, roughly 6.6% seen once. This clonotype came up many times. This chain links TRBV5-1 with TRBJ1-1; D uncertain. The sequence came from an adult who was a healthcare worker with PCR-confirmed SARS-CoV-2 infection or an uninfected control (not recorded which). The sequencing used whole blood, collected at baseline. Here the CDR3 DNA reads TGCGCCAGCAGCTTGGTGGATCGGGGGAACACTGAAGCTTTCTTT. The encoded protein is CASSLVDRGNTEAFF.